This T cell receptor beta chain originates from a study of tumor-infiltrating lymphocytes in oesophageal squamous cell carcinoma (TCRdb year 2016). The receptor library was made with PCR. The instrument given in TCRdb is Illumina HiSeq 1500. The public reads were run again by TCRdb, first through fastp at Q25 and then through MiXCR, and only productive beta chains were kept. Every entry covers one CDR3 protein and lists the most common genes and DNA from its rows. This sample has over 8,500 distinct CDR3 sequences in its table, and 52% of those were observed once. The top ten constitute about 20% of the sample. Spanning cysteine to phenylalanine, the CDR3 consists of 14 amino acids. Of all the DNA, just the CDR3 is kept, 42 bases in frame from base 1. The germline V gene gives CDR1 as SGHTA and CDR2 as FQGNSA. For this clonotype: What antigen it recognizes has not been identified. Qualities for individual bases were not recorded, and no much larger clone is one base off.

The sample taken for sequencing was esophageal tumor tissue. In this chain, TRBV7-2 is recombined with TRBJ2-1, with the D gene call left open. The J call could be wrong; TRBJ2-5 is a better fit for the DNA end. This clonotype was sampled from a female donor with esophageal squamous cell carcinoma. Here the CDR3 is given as CASSPRLSEETQYF. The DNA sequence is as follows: TGTGCCAGCAGCCCGAGACTTTCGGAAGAGACCCAGTACTTC.